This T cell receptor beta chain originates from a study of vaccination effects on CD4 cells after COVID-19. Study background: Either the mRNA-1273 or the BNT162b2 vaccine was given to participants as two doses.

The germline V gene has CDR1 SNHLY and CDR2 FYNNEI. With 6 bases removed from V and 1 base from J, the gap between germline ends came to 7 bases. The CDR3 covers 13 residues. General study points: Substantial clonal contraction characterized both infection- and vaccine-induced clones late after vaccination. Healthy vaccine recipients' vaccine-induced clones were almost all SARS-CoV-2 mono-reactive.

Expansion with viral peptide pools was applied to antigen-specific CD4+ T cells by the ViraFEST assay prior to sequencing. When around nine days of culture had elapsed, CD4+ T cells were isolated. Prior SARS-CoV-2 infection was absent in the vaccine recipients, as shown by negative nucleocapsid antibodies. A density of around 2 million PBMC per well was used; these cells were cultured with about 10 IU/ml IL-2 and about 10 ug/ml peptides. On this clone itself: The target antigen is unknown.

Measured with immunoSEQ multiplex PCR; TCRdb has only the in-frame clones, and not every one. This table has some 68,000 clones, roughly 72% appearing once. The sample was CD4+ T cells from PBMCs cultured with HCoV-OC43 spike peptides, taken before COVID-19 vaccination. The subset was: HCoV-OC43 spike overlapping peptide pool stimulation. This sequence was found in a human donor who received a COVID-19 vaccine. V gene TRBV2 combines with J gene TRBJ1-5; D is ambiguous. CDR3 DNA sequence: TGTGCCAGCAGGCCTCAAAGCAATCAGCCCCAGCATTTT. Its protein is CASRPQSNQPQHF. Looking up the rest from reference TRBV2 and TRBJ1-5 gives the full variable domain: EPEVTQTPSHQVTQMGQEVILRCVPISNHLYFYWYRQILGQKVEFLVSFYNNEISEKSEIFDDQFSVERPDGSNFTLKIRSTKLEDSAMYFCASRPQSNQPQHFGDGTRLSIL.